The entry below describes one T cell receptor (beta chain). The sample is drawn from a study of blood T cell repertoires in COVID-19. Profiling relied on immunoSEQ multiplex PCR, and the TCRdb table lists in-frame clones only, not all of them. The repertoire includes some 290,000 clones, about nine tenths of them detected once, and about a tenth sits in the top ten. V was clipped by 1 base and J by 4 bases; unmatched bases: 7. This CDR3 is 16 amino acids long. Germline-derived CDR1 and CDR2 are GTSNPN and SVGIG (reference sequence). The chain recombines TRBV30 with TRBJ2-7; the match to TRBD2 covers 13 bases. The clonotype comes from a woman in her twenties or thirties who had recovered from COVID-19. Sequenced: PBMCs or T cells enriched from blood (not recorded which). The CDR3 sequence is CAWSGVLGLAGYEQYF. CDR3 sequence (DNA): TGTGCCTGGAGTGGGGTCTTGGGACTAGCGGGGTACGAGCAGTACTTC. Full variable domain (remainder filled in from reference TRBV30 and TRBJ2-7): SQTIHQWPATLVQPVGSPLSLECTVEGTSNPNLYWYRQAAGRGLQLLFYSVGIGQISSEVPQNLSASRPQDRQFILSSKKLLLSDSGFYLCAWSGVLGLAGYEQYFGPGTRLTVT.